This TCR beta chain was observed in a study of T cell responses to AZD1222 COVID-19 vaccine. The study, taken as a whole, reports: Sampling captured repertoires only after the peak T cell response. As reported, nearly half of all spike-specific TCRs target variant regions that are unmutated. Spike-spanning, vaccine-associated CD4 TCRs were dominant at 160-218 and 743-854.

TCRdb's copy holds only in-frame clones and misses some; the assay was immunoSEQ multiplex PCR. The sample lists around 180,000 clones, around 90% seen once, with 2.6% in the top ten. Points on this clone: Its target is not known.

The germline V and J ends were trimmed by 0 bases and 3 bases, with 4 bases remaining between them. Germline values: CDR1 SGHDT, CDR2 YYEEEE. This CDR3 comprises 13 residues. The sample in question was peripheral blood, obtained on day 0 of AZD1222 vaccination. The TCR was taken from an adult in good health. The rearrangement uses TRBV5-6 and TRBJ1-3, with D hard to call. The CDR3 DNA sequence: TGTGCCAGCAGCTTGGGTCTTGGAAACACCATATATTTT. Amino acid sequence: CASSLGLGNTIYF. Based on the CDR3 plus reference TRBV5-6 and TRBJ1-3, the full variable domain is DAGVTQSPTHLIKTRGQQVTLRCSPKSGHDTVSWYQQALGQGPQFIFQYYEEEERQRGNFPDRFSGHQFPNYSSELNVNALLLGDSALYLCASSLGLGNTIYFGEGSWLTVV.